The entry that follows covers one TCR beta chain sequence. The antigen is unknown. Germline V CDR1 and CDR2: WNHNN, SYGVQD (reference sequence). This CDR3 is built from 13 residues. V was shortened by 3 bases and J by 6 bases, with 11 bases between the two germline ends. The sample originates from a study of T cell responses to AZD1222 COVID-19 vaccine. Overall study context: Pooled samples include second doses given at about 4 or 12 weeks. General study findings and limits: When two AZD1222 doses had been given, Spike-specific TCR breadth and depth rose. Baseline seropositives among AZD1222 recipients totaled only five or six.

Assay: immunoSEQ multiplex PCR; the TCRdb copy retains only in-frame clones and omits some. Of about 130,000 clones listed, 70% to 90% are singletons. The specimen was peripheral blood, collected on day 0 of AZD1222 vaccination. This receptor was identified in an adult in good health. The chain recombines TRBV10-1 with TRBJ1-2; no firm D call. The chain's CDR3 is CASSEFSGDGYTF. CDR3 in DNA: TGCGCCAGCAGTGAATTTAGTGGCGATGGCTACACCTTC.